Detailed here is one T cell receptor (beta chain). The CDR3 sequence is 16 residues long. Germline CDR1 MNHEY, CDR2 SMNVEV (reference sequence). The V segment lost 6 bases and the J segment 2 bases; nucleotides outside the gene matches: 9. This sample is part of a study of cytomegalovirus exposure and HLA in healthy donors. Data came from immunoSEQ multiplex PCR; TCRdb stores just in-frame clones and leaves some out. Here the sample spans around 140,000 clones, around 90% being singletons. This clonotype was sampled from a man between 18 and 35 years old in good health and CMV-seropositive. The sample was PBMCs. The chain joins TRBV27 to TRBJ2-1; 8 bases map to TRBD2. The CDR3 loop reads CASRSGGAAPYNEQFF. DNA of the CDR3: TGTGCCAGCAGGTCCGGGGGGGCGGCCCCCTACAATGAGCAGTTCTTC.